This T cell receptor beta chain was profiled in a study of blood T cells in healthy people across ages. The use of a sample-barcoded 5' primer and a J-beta primer mix characterized a second PCR of about 6 to 11 cycles. Every molecule of cDNA carried a tag from a template-switch adaptor with 12 random nucleotides. TCRdb re-derived calls from the 5' RACE reads in MiXCR, one entry per CDR3 protein. This sample has around 750,000 distinct CDR3 sequences, with approximately 53% found just once. Every donor contributed around 10 milliliters of peripheral blood by blood draw. There are 15 residues in the CDR3. V shed 0 bases and J shed 2 bases, with 11 bases lying between them. Germline-derived CDR1 and CDR2 are SGHDT and YYEEEE.

The gene calls are TRBV5-6 and TRBJ1-2; D is unresolved. The source of this sequence is a man at least 80 years old in good health. The sequenced material came from blood. CDR3 amino acids: CASSLVGKANYGYTF. The DNA of the CDR3 is TGTGCCAGCAGCTTGGTTGGGAAAGCGAACTATGGCTACACCTTC.